This record looks at one T cell receptor beta chain sequence and its context. One end of the junction varies from germline; a read error may be responsible. In the study's own analysis: Amplified reference gene primers provided the basis for estimating nucleated cell counts. Generated by immunoSEQ multiplex PCR, the TCRdb table keeps only in-frame clones and is missing some. Clone size and V and J calls were adopted from that table, with D and trimming inferred from the DNA. The table shows about 140,000 clones, with 80% occurring only once. The sample comes from a study of blood T cell repertoires in COVID-19. CDR3 size: 12 residues. Germline loops: CDR1 SGHTA, CDR2 FQGNSA.

The clonotype comes from a woman in her forties or fifties with acute or convalescent COVID-19. The chain recombines TRBV7-2 with TRBJ2-1; the D gene is possibly TRBD2 (7 bases). Sequencing was carried out using peripheral blood. Here the CDR3 reads CVSGERGNEQFF. The CDR3 nucleotides read TGTGTCAGCGGGGAAAGGGGGAATGAGCAGTTCTTC.